This T cell receptor (beta chain) came from a study of monozygotic twins with cystic fibrosis. Unmatched junction bases numbered 13, after V lost 9 bases and J lost 7 bases. In germline, CDR1 is LNHDA, CDR2 SQIVND (reference sequence). The CDR3 runs 15 residues. The repertoire was sequenced with immunoSEQ multiplex PCR; TCRdb's copy has only in-frame clones and lacks some. The sample has about 11,000 clones; around 97% are singletons. V gene TRBV19 combines with J gene TRBJ2-7, with TRBD2 matching over 12 bases. Sequenced input: blood. This clonotype was sampled from a boy between 10 and 17 years old with cystic fibrosis. The CDR3 here is CARTGGLAGRGEQYF. CDR3 nucleotide sequence: TGTGCCAGAACGGGGGGACTAGCGGGTAGAGGGGAGCAGTACTTC.